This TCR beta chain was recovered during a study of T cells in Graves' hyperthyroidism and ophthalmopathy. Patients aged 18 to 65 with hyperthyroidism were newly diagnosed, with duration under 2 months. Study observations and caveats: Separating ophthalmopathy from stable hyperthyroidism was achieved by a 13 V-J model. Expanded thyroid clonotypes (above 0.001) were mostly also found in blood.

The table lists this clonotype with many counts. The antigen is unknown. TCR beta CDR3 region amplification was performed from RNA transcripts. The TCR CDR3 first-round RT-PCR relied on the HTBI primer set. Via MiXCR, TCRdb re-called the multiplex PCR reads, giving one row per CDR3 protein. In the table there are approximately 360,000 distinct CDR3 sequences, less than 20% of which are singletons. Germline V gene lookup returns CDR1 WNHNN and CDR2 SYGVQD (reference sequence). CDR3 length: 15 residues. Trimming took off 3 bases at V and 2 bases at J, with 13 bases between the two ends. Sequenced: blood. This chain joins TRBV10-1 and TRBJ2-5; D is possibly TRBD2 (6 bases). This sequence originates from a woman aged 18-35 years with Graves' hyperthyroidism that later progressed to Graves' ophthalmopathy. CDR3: CASSDPGTSQETQYF. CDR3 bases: TGCGCCAGCAGTGACCCAGGGACTTCGCAAGAGACCCAGTACTTC.